This T cell receptor beta chain was recorded in a study of blood T cell repertoires in COVID-19. Background on the study: Both acute and convalescent COVID-19 samples were obtained from the United States, Italy and Spain. The cDNA or gDNA used as material had been derived from T cells, B-cell-depleted T cells, or PBMCs.

Original data processing: Estimated nucleated cell counts came from reference gene primer amplification. Profiling relied on immunoSEQ multiplex PCR, and the TCRdb table lists in-frame clones only, not all of them. V, J and clone size were drawn from that table, and D and trimming were deduced from the DNA. The repertoire has some 100,000 clones, roughly nine tenths of them found once; the top ten carry 7.4%. The CDR3 is 14 residues long. Trimming removed 5 bases from V and 8 bases from J, with 18 bases in between. CDR1 and CDR2 (germline): MNHEY, SMNVEV (reference sequence). The V call is TRBV27, the J call TRBJ1-2, with D perhaps TRBD1 (6 bases). This TCR came from a man aged 25-40 years in a cohort sampled during active COVID-19. Sequenced material: peripheral blood. The CDR3 is CASSPGQNLGGYTF. CDR3 bases: TGTGCCAGCAGTCCCGGACAGAACCTAGGCGGCTACACCTTC.